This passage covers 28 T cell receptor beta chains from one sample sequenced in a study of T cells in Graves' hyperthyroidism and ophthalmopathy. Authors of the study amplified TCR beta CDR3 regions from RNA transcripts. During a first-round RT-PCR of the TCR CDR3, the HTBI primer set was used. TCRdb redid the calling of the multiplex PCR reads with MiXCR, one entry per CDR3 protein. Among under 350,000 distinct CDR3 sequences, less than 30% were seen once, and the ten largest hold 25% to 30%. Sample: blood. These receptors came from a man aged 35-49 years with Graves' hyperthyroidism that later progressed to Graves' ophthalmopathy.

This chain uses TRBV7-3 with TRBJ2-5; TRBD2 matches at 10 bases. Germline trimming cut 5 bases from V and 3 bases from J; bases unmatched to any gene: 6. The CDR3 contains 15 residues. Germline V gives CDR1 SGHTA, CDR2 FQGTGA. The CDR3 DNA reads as TGTGCCAGCAGCGTGATAGCGGGGGGAGAAGAGACCCAGTACTTC. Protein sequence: CASSVIAGGEETQYF.

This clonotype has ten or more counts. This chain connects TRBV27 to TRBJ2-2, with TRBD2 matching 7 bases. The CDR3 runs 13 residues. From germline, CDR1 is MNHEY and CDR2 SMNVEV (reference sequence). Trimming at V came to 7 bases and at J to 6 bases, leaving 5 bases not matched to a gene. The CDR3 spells CASNYAGAGELFF. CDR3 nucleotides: TGTGCCAGCAATTATGCGGGGGCCGGGGAGCTGTTTTTT.

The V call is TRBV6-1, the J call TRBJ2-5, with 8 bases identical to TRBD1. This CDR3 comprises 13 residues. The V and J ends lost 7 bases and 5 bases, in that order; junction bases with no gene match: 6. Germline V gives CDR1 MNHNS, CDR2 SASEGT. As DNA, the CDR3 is TGTGCCAGCATTCACAGGGGGTCGGAGACCCAGTACTTC. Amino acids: CASIHRGSETQYF.

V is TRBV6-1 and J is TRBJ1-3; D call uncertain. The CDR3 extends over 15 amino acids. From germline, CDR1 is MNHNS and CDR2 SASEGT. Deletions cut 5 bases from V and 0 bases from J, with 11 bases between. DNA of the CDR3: TGTGCCAGCAGTACGGACCTCCGCTCTGGAAACACCATATATTTT. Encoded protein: CASSTDLRSGNTIYF.

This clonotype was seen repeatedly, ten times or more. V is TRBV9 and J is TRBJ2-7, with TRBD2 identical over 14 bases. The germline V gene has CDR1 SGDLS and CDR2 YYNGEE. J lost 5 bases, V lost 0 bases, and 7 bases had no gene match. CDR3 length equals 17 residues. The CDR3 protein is CASSVGGTSGSLNEQYF. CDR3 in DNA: TGTGCCAGCAGCGTAGGGGGGACTAGCGGGAGCCTCAACGAGCAGTACTTC.

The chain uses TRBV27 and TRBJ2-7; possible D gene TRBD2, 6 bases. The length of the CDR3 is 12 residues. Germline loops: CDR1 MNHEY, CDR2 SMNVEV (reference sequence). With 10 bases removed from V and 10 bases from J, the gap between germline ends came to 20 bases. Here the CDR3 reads CATRGAAQTQYF. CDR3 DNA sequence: TGTGCCACACGCGGGGCGGCCCAGACTCAGTACTTC.

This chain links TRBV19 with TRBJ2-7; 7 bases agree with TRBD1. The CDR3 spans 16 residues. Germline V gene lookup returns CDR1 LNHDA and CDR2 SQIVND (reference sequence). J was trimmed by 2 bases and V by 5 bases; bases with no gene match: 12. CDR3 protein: CASSSRRTGQAYEQYF. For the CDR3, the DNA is TGTGCCAGTAGTTCTCGACGGACAGGTCAGGCCTACGAGCAGTACTTC. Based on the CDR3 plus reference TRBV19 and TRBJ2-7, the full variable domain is DGGITQSPKYLFRKEGQNVTLSCEQNLNHDAMYWYRQDPGQGLRLIYYSQIVNDFQKGDIAEGYSVSREKKESFPLTVTSAQKNPTAFYLCASSSRRTGQAYEQYFGPGTRLTVT.

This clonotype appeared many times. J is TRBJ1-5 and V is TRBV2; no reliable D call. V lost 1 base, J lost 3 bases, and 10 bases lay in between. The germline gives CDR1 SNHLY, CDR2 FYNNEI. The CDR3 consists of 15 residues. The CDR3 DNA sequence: TGTGCCAGCAGTGAAGAGGGTCACTACAATCAGCCCCAGCATTTT. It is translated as CASSEEGHYNQPQHF.

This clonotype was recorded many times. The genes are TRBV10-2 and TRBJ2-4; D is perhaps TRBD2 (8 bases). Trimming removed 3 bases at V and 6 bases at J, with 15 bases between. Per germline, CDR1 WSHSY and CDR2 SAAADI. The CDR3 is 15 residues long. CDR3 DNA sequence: TGCGCCAGCAGTGAAGGGGGCCTAGCGGGAAACATTCAGTACTTC. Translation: CASSEGGLAGNIQYF.

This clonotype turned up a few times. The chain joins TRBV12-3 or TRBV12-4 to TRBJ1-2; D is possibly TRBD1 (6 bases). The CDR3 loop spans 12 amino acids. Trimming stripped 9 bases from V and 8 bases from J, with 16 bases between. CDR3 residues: CASQQQGRGYTF. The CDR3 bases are TGTGCCAGTCAACAACAGGGACGCGGCTACACCTTC.

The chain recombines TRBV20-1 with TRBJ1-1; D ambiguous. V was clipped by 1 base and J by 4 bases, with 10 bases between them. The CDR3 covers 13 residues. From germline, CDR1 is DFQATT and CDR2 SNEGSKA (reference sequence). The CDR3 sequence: CSARVRSITEAFF. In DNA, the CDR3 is TGCAGTGCTAGAGTTCGGTCAATCACTGAAGCTTTCTTT.

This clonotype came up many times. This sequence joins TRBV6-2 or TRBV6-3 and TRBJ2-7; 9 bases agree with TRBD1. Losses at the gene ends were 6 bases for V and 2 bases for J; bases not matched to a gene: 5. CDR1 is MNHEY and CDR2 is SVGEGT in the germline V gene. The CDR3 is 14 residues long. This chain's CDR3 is CASSGQGNPYEQYF. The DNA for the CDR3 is TGTGCCAGCAGCGGACAGGGGAATCCCTACGAGCAGTACTTC.

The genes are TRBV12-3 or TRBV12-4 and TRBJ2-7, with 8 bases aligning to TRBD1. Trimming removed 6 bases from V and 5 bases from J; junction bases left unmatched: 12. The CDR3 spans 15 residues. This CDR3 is CASSLPDRVVHEQYF. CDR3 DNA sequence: TGTGCCAGCAGCCTTCCGGACAGGGTAGTCCACGAGCAGTACTTC.

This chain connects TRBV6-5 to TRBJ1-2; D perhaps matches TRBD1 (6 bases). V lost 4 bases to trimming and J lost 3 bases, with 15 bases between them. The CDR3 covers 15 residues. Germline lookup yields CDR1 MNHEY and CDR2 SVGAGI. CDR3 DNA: TGTGCCAGCAGTTCCGCCGGCCCAGGGGACTATGGCTACACCTTC. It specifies CASSSAGPGDYGYTF.

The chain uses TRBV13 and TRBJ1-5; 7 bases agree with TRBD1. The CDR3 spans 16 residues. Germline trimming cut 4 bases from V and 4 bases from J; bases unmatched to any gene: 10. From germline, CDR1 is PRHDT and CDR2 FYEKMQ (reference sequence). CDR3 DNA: TGTGCCAGCAGCTCCAAGACCGGGACAGCTAATCAGCCCCAGCATTTT. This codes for CASSSKTGTANQPQHF.

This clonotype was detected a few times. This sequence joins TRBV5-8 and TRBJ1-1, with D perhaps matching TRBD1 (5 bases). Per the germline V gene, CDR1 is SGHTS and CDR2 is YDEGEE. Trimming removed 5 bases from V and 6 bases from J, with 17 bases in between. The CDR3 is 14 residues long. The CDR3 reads CASRADRVVSEAFF. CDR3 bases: TGTGCCAGCAGGGCTGACAGAGTGGTATCTGAAGCTTTCTTT.

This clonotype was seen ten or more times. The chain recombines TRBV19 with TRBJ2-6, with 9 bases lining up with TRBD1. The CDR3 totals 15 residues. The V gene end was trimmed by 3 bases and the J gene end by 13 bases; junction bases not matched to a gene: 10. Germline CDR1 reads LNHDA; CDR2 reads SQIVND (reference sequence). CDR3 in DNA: TGTGCCAGTAGTATGGGCCGGGGGACAGGGAGGGTCCTGACTTTC. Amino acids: CASSMGRGTGRVLTF.

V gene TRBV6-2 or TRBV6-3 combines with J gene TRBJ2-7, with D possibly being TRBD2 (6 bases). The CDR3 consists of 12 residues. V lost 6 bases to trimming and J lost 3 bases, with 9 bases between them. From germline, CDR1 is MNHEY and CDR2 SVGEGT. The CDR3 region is CASRSGSYEQYF. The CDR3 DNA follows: TGTGCCAGCAGATCCGGGAGCTACGAGCAGTACTTC.

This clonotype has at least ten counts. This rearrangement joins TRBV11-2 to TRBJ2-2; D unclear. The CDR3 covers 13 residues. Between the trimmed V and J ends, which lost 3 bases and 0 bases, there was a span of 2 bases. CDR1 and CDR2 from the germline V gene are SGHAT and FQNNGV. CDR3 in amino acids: CASSLSNTGELFF. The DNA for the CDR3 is TGTGCCAGCAGCTTGTCGAACACCGGGGAGCTGTTTTTT.

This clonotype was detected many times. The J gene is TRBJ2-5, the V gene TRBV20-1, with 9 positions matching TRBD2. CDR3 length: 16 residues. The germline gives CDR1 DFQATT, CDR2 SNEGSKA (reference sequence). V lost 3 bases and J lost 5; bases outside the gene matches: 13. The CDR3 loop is CSASPPGAGGSETQYF. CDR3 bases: TGCAGTGCTAGCCCTCCCGGAGCGGGGGGTTCGGAGACCCAGTACTTC.

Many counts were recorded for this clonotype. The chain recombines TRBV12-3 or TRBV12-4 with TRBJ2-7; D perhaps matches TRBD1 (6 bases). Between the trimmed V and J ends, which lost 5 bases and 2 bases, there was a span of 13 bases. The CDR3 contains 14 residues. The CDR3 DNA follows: TGTGCCAGCAGTGGAAGGGCAGGGGCCTACGAGCAGTACTTC. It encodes CASSGRAGAYEQYF.

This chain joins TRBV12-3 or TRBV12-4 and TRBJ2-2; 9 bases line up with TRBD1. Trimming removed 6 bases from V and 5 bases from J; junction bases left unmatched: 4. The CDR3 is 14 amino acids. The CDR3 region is CASRGQGKTGELFF. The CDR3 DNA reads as TGTGCCAGCAGGGGACAGGGAAAAACCGGGGAGCTGTTTTTT.

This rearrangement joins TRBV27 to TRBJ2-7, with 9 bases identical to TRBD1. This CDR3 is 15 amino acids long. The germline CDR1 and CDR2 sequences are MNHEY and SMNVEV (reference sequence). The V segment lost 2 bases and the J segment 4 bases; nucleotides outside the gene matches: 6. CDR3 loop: CASSLTGTGFYEQYF. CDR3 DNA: TGTGCCAGCAGTTTAACCGGGACAGGGTTTTACGAGCAGTACTTC.

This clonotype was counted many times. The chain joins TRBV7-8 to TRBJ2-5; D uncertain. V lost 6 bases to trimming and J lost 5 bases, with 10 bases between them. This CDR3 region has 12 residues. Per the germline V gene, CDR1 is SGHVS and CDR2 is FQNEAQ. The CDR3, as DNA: TGTGCCAGCAGTTACCATTCGGAGACCCAGTACTTC. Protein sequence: CASSYHSETQYF.

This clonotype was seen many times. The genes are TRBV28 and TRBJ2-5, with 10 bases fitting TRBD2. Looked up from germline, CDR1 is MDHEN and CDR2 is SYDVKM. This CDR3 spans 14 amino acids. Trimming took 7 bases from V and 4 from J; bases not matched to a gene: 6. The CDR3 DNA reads TGTGCCAGCAAGGCAGCGGGAGGGATAGAGACCCAGTACTTC. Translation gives CASKAAGGIETQYF. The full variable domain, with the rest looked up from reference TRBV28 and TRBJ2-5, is DVKVTQSSRYLVKRTGEKVFLECVQDMDHENMFWYRQDPGLGLRLIYFSYDVKMKEKGDIPEGYSVSREKKERFSLILESASTNQTSMYLCASKAAGGIETQYFGPGTRLLVL.

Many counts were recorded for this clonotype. This CDR3 reads CASSLDHQPQHF. CDR3 bases: TGTGCCAGCAGCTTAGACCATCAGCCCCAGCATTTT. The chain has TRBV7-9 and TRBJ1-5; D gene unclear. CDR1 and CDR2 (germline): SEHNR, FQNEAQ (reference sequence). The CDR3 sequence is 12 residues long. The V and J ends lost 1 base and 5 bases respectively, with 3 bases between them.

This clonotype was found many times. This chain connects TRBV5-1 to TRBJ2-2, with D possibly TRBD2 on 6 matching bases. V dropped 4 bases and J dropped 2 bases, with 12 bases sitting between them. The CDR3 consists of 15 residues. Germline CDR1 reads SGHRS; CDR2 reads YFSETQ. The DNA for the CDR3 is TGCGCCAGCAGCATAATAGCGGCAAACACCGGGGAGCTGTTTTTT. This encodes CASSIIAANTGELFF.

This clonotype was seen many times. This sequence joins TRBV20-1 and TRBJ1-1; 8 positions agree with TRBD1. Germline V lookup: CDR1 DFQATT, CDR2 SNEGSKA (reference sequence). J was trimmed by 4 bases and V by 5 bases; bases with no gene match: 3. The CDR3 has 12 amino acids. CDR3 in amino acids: CSAWTGTTEAFF. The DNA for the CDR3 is TGCAGTGCTTGGACAGGGACCACTGAAGCTTTCTTT.